A single sample gave rise to the 28 T cell receptor beta chains below, sequenced in a study of cytomegalovirus exposure and HLA in healthy donors. 13 Jbeta primers and 60 Vbeta primers were used for the PCR. TCRdb's copy holds only in-frame clones and misses some; the assay was immunoSEQ multiplex PCR. This sample has roughly 100,000 clones, with about an eighth found just once. The specimen was PBMCs. The receptors come from a man aged 40-49 years in good health and CMV-seropositive.

This clone was counted only a few times. The chain recombines TRBV5-1 with TRBJ2-1; 7 bases fit TRBD2. J gave up 5 bases and V 4 bases, and 9 bases lay outside the gene matches. This CDR3 region has 15 residues. Germline assignment: CDR1 SGHRS and CDR2 YFSETQ. The CDR3 nucleotides are TGCGCCAGCAGCCTCGGGGGGAGCCCCGACAATGAGCAGTTCTTC. Protein product: CASSLGGSPDNEQFF.

The chain has TRBV28 and TRBJ2-3; 10 bases are a match to TRBD2. In germline, CDR1 is MDHEN, CDR2 SYDVKM. V trimming: 4 bases; J trimming: 2 bases; junction bases outside the gene matches: 6. This CDR3 contains 16 residues. This chain's CDR3 is CASSSPTSGDTDTQYF. DNA for the CDR3: TGTGCCAGCAGTTCCCCCACTAGCGGGGACACAGATACGCAGTATTTT.

V and J are TRBV30 and TRBJ2-1; TRBD2 agrees at 13 bases. The CDR3 has 14 amino acids. CDR1 is GTSNPN, CDR2 SVGIG, per germline (reference sequence). Trimming removed 4 bases from V and 8 bases from J; junction bases left unmatched: 5. In nucleotides, the CDR3 is TGTGCCTGGACTTCTGGACTAGCGGGAGATGAGCAGTTCTTC. It encodes CAWTSGLAGDEQFF.

This clone was seen just once. This rearrangement joins TRBV6-1 to TRBJ2-3; 9 nucleotides line up with TRBD2. The junction had 2 bases not matched to a gene; V was cut back by 2 bases and J by 2 bases. The CDR3 consists of 15 residues. Germline values: CDR1 MNHNS, CDR2 SASEGT. The DNA for the CDR3 is TGTGCCAGCAGTGAACTAGCGGGAAACACAGATACGCAGTATTTT. It specifies CASSELAGNTDTQYF.

This clone was detected a few times. The chain carries TRBV5-1 and TRBJ2-3; 10 bases are shared with TRBD2. V lost 0 bases to trimming and J lost 3 bases; unmatched junction nucleotides: 4. This CDR3 is built from 16 residues. Germline V gives CDR1 SGHRS, CDR2 YFSETQ. This CDR3 is CASSLDSGRSTDTQYF. As DNA, the CDR3 is TGCGCCAGCAGCTTGGATAGCGGGAGGTCAACAGATACGCAGTATTTT.

The chain uses TRBV7-2 and TRBJ1-1, with a weak D call TRBD1 (5 bases). Trimming cost V 3 bases and J 6 bases, with 8 bases left between them. This CDR3 is built from 12 residues. CDR1 is SGHTA and CDR2 is FQGNSA in the germline V gene. CDR3 bases: TGTGCCAGCAGCTTCAGGGCGGCTGAAGCTTTCTTT. Amino acids: CASSFRAAEAFF.

This clone was recorded a few times. This chain joins TRBV28 and TRBJ2-7, with 8 bases that match TRBD2. CDR3 length: 15 residues. V dropped 8 bases and J dropped 0; count of bases not matched to a gene: 9. The germline gives CDR1 MDHEN, CDR2 SYDVKM. The CDR3 protein is CASQAGDSPSYEQYF. CDR3 DNA sequence: TGTGCCAGCCAAGCGGGGGACTCCCCCTCCTACGAGCAGTACTTC.

In this sample, this clone turned up a few times. V is TRBV6-5 and J is TRBJ2-5; 9 nucleotides match TRBD2. Trimming at V came to 0 bases and at J to 2 bases, leaving 1 base not matched to a gene. Germline V lookup: CDR1 MNHEY, CDR2 SVGAGI. The length of the CDR3 is 15 residues. CDR3 nucleotides: TGTGCCAGCAGTTACTCAACTAGCGGGCAAGAGACCCAGTACTTC. It is translated as CASSYSTSGQETQYF.

This clone was detected only a few times. This chain links TRBV29-1 with TRBJ1-4, with 7 bases fitting TRBD1. With V trimmed by 7 bases and J by 4 bases, 9 bases remained unmatched. This CDR3 has 14 amino acids. Germline V CDR1 and CDR2: SQVTM, ANQGSEA. CDR3: CSALDRDSNEKLFF. The CDR3 nucleotides are TGCAGCGCGCTAGACCGGGACAGTAATGAAAAACTGTTTTTT.

In this sample, this clone turned up a few times. The chain couples TRBV13 to TRBJ2-3, with TRBD1 matching 7 bases. Looked up from germline, CDR1 is PRHDT and CDR2 is FYEKMQ (reference sequence). Germline trimming cut 5 bases from V and 3 bases from J; bases unmatched to any gene: 5. This CDR3 is built from 14 residues. The CDR3 DNA reads TGTGCCAGCAGCCCACAGGGGATAACAGATACGCAGTATTTT. Protein: CASSPQGITDTQYF.

This clone was observed a few times. The chain is built from TRBV2 and TRBJ1-5, with D tentatively TRBD1 (6 bases). The CDR3 consists of 16 residues. CDR1 and CDR2 from the germline V gene are SNHLY and FYNNEI. V lost 5 bases, J lost 1 base, and 15 bases lay in between. For the CDR3, the DNA is TGTGCCAGCAGTCCCGACAGGCCTCGGAGCAATCAGCCCCAGCATTTT. Its protein product is CASSPDRPRSNQPQHF. The complete variable domain, with remaining parts taken from reference TRBV2 and TRBJ1-5, reads EPEVTQTPSHQVTQMGQEVILRCVPISNHLYFYWYRQILGQKVEFLVSFYNNEISEKSEIFDDQFSVERPDGSNFTLKIRSTKLEDSAMYFCASSPDRPRSNQPQHFGDGTRLSIL.

A few counts support this clone. V usage is TRBV29-1 and J usage is TRBJ1-2; 7 bases agree with TRBD1. Looked up from germline, CDR1 is SQVTM and CDR2 is ANQGSEA. V was pared by 0 bases and J by 0 bases, with 4 bases of the junction left unmatched. This CDR3 has 15 residues. CDR3: CSVEDRGRANYGYTF. DNA for the CDR3: TGCAGCGTTGAAGACAGGGGGAGAGCTAACTATGGCTACACCTTC.

This clone was observed a few times. The J gene is TRBJ1-2, the V gene TRBV14; TRBD1 might be the D (5 bases). V dropped 1 base and J dropped 0 bases, with 9 bases sitting between them. Per germline, CDR1 SGHDN and CDR2 FVKESK. CDR3 length equals 15 residues. CDR3 amino acids: CASSQVAGANYGYTF. DNA of the CDR3: TGTGCCAGCAGCCAAGTAGCGGGGGCTAACTATGGCTACACCTTC.

This clone was detected a few times. CDR3 amino acids: CASSLEGYGGGIEAFF. The DNA of the CDR3 is TGTGCCAGCAGCTTAGAGGGGTATGGGGGGGGAATTGAAGCTTTCTTT. The rearrangement joins TRBV7-9 to TRBJ1-1, with D maybe TRBD1 (5 bases). V lost 1 base and J lost 7, with 19 bases in between. The CDR3 spans 16 residues. Germline V gene lookup returns CDR1 SEHNR and CDR2 FQNEAQ (reference sequence).

Only a few counts were recorded for this clone. The chain is built from TRBV19 and TRBJ2-7, with TRBD1 matching 7 bases. Losses at the gene ends were 6 bases for V and 3 bases for J; bases not matched to a gene: 5. Per germline, CDR1 LNHDA and CDR2 SQIVND (reference sequence). CDR3 length equals 13 residues. The CDR3 DNA follows: TGTGCCAGTAGACAGGGGATCGGCTACGAGCAGTACTTC. This codes for CASRQGIGYEQYF.

The table lists this clone with a few counts. The chain uses TRBV6-5 and TRBJ2-1; 7 positions match TRBD1. The CDR3 is 14 amino acids. Germline values: CDR1 MNHEY, CDR2 SVGAGI. The junction had 5 bases not matched to a gene; V was cut back by 7 bases and J by 2 bases. CDR3 bases: TGTGCCAGCAAACAGACAGGGACCTACAATGAGCAGTTCTTC. Its protein product is CASKQTGTYNEQFF.

This clone came up a few times. The chain links TRBV9 to TRBJ1-6; 11 nucleotides align to TRBD1. The CDR3 contains 15 residues. Per the germline V gene, CDR1 is SGDLS and CDR2 is YYNGEE. Germline trimming cut 0 bases from V and 10 bases from J; bases unmatched to any gene: 3. The CDR3: CASSVGTGGSSPLHF. In DNA form, the CDR3 reads TGTGCCAGCAGCGTAGGGACAGGGGGCTCCTCACCCCTCCACTTT. Full variable domain (remainder filled in from reference TRBV9 and TRBJ1-6): DSGVTQTPKHLITATGQRVTLRCSPRSGDLSVYWYQQSLDQGLQFLIQYYNGEERAKGNILERFSAQQFPDLHSELNLSSLELGDSALYFCASSVGTGGSSPLHFGNGTRLTVT.

V gene TRBV27 combines with J gene TRBJ1-1; tentative D call: TRBD1 (6 bases). The CDR3 length is 17 residues. V lost 2 bases, J lost 0 bases, and 16 bases lay in between. Germline V gene data show CDR1 as MNHEY and CDR2 as SMNVEV (reference sequence). The CDR3 sequence is CASSLTQGLQLNTEAFF. CDR3 coding DNA: TGTGCCAGCAGTTTAACCCAGGGGCTACAGTTGAACACTGAAGCTTTCTTT.

This clone was found a few times. The chain employs TRBV5-1 and TRBJ2-1, with a weak D call TRBD2 (5 bases). V lost 4 bases to trimming and J lost 8 bases, with 16 bases between them. The CDR3 is 14 amino acids. From germline, CDR1 is SGHRS and CDR2 YFSETQ. The CDR3, as DNA: TGCGCCAGCAGCCTCGGCCCGGGGTCACATGAGCAGTTCTTC. It translates to CASSLGPGSHEQFF.

The chain recombines TRBV6-5 with TRBJ2-5; D may be TRBD1 (6 bases). This CDR3 comprises 14 residues. V lost 7 bases, J lost 9 bases, and 21 bases lay in between. CDR1 is MNHEY and CDR2 is SVGAGI in the germline V gene. CDR3 sequence: CASTVTGRKAAQYF. The CDR3 coding sequence is TGTGCCAGCACCGTGACAGGCCGAAAGGCGGCCCAGTACTTC.

There are a few counts of this clone. This sequence joins TRBV7-9 and TRBJ2-3, with D unclear. Germline CDR1 and CDR2: SEHNR and FQNEAQ (reference sequence). The V end was cut by 1 base, the J end by 4 bases, with 6 bases between. There are 13 residues in the CDR3. CDR3 sequence (DNA): TGTGCCAGCAGCTTAGAGAGTGCAGATACGCAGTATTTT. Its protein is CASSLESADTQYF.

This clone was seen only a few times. The chain joins TRBV6-6 to TRBJ2-3, with 11 nucleotides matching TRBD1. Trimming at V came to 6 bases and at J to 5 bases, leaving 7 bases not matched to a gene. This CDR3 has 15 residues. CDR1 is MNHNY and CDR2 is SVGAGI in the germline V gene (reference sequence). The CDR3 DNA sequence: TGTGCCAGCAGGAAAAGGGACAGGGGGGAAGATACGCAGTATTTT. Residues: CASRKRDRGEDTQYF.

V usage is TRBV6-5 and J usage is TRBJ2-5; D may be TRBD1 (5 bases). Trimming shortened V by 6 bases and J by 2 bases, and 13 bases separated the two germline ends. CDR3 length equals 14 residues. In germline, CDR1 is MNHEY, CDR2 SVGAGI. CDR3 coding DNA: TGTGCCAGCAGGGAGACAGAGCGACAAGAGACCCAGTACTTC. Protein: CASRETERQETQYF.

Here the CDR3 reads CASKGYFEQYF. As DNA, the CDR3 is TGTGCCAGCAAGGGGTATTTCGAGCAGTACTTC. The chain recombines TRBV6-5 with TRBJ2-7; D is possibly TRBD1 (5 bases). CDR1 and CDR2 (germline): MNHEY, SVGAGI. The V gene lost 7 bases and the J gene lost 6 bases, with 10 bases spanning the gap. The CDR3 has 11 residues.

This clone was picked up a small number of times. For the CDR3, the DNA is TGTGCCTCTGGAATGACAGGGGTGCAAGATACGCAGTATTTT. Translating gives CASGMTGVQDTQYF. The J gene is TRBJ2-3, the V gene TRBV6-1; 8 positions match TRBD1. Per the germline V gene, CDR1 is MNHNS and CDR2 is SASEGT. The CDR3 extends over 14 amino acids. V shed 11 bases and J 5 bases; nucleotides not matched to a gene: 12.

The chain combines TRBV2 with TRBJ2-7, with D perhaps matching TRBD1 (6 bases). The germline gives CDR1 SNHLY, CDR2 FYNNEI. The CDR3 loop spans 14 amino acids. The V end was cut by 3 bases, the J end by 4 bases, with 13 bases between. The CDR3 DNA is TGTGCCAGCAGTGAGCAAAGGGGGTTGTACGAGCAGTACTTC. This encodes CASSEQRGLYEQYF.

V usage is TRBV29-1 and J usage is TRBJ2-7; TRBD1 matches at 8 bases. This CDR3 comprises 12 residues. In germline, CDR1 is SQVTM, CDR2 ANQGSEA. J gave up 1 base and V 6 bases, and 2 bases lay outside the gene matches. The CDR3 nucleotides are TGCAGCGTCGGACAGGGTTCCTACGAGCAGTACTTC. Its protein is CSVGQGSYEQYF.

Only a few counts were recorded for this clone. The V gene is TRBV21-1, the J gene TRBJ1-5; TRBD1 reflects the table's D call only, with no check against the DNA. TRBV21-1 counts as a pseudogene. The CDR3 spans 15 residues. CDR3: CASSKEGPVIQPQHF. The CDR3 bases are TGTGCCAGCAGCAAAGAGGGGCCAGTCATTCAGCCCCAGCATTTT.